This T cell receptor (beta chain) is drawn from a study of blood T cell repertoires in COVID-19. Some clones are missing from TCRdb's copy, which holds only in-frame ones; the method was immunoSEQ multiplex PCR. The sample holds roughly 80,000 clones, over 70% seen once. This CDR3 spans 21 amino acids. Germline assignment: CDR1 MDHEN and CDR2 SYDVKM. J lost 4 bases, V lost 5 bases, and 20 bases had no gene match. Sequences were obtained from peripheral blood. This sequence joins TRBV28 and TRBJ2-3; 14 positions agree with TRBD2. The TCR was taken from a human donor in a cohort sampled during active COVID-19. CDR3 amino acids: CASSPSFGTSGRRYGADTQYF. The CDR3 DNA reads TGTGCCAGCAGTCCCTCTTTCGGGACTAGCGGGAGAAGGTACGGGGCAGATACGCAGTATTTT.